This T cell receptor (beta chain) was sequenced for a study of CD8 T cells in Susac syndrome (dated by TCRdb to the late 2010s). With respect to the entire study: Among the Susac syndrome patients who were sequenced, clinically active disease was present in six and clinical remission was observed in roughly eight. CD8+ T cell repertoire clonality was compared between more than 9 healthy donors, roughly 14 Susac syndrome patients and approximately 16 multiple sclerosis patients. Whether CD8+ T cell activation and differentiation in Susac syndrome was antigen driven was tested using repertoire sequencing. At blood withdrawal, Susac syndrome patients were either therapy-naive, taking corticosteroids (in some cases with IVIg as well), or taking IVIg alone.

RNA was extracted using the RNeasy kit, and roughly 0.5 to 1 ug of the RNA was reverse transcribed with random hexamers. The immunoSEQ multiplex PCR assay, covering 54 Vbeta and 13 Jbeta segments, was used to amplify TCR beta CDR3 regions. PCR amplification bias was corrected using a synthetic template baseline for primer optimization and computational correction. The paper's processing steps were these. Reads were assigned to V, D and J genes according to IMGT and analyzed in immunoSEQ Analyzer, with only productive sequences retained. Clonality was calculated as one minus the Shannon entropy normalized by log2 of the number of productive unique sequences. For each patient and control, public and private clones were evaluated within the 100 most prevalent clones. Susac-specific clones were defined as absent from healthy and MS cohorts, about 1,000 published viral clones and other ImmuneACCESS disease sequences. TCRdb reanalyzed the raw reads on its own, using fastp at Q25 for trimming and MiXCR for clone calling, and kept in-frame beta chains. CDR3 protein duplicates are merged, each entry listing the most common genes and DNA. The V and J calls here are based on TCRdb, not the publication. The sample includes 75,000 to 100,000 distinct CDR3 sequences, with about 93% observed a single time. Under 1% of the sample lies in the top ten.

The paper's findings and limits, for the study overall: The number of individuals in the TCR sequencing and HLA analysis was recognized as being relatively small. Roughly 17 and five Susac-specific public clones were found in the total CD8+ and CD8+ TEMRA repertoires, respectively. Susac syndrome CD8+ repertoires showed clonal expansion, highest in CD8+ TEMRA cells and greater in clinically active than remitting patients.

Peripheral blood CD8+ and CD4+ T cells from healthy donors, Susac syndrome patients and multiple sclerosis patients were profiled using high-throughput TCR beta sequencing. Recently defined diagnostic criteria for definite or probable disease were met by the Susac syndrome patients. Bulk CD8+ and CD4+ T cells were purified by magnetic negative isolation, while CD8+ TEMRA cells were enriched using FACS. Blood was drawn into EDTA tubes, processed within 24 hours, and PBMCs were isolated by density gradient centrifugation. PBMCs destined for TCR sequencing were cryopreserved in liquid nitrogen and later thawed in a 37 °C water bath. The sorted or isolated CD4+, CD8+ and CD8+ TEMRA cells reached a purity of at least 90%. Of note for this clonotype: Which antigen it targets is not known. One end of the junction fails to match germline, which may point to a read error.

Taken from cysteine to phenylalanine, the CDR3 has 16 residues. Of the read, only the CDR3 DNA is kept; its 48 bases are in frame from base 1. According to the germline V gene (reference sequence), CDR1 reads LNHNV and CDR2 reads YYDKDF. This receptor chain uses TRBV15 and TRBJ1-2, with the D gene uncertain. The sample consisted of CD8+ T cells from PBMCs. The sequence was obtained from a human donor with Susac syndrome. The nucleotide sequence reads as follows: TGTGCCACCAGCCGAGATGTACCGGGGTCGAACTATGGCTACACCTTC. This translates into CATSRDVPGSNYGYTF. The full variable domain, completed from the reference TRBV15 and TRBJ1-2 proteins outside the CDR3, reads DAMVIQNPRYQVTQFGKPVTLSCSQTLNHNVMYWYQQKSSQAPKLLFHYYDKDFNNEADTPDNFQSRRPNTSFCFLDIRSPGLGDTAMYLCATSRDVPGSNYGYTFGSGTRLTVV.